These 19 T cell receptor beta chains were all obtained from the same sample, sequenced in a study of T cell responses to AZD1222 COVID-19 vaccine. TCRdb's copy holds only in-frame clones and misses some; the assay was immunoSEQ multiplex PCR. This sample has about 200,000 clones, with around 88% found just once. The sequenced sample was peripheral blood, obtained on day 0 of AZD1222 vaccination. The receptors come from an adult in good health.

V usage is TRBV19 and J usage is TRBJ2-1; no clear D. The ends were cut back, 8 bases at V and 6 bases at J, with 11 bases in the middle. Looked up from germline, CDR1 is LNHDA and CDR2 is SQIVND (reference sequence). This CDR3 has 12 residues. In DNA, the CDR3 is TGTGCCAGTTTGGATGACCTCAATGAGCAGTTCTTC. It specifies CASLDDLNEQFF.

CDR3 sequence: CASSEGGSFYTF. The DNA for the CDR3 is TGTGCCAGCAGTGAAGGGGGCTCGTTCTACACCTTC. The V call is TRBV2, the J call TRBJ1-2; D is perhaps TRBD1 (5 bases). Between the trimmed V and J ends, which lost 1 base and 10 bases, there was a span of 10 bases. Germline assignment: CDR1 SNHLY and CDR2 FYNNEI. The CDR3 sequence is 12 residues long. The full variable domain, rest sourced from reference TRBV2 and TRBJ1-2, is EPEVTQTPSHQVTQMGQEVILRCVPISNHLYFYWYRQILGQKVEFLVSFYNNEISEKSEIFDDQFSVERPDGSNFTLKIRSTKLEDSAMYFCASSEGGSFYTFGSGTRLTVV.

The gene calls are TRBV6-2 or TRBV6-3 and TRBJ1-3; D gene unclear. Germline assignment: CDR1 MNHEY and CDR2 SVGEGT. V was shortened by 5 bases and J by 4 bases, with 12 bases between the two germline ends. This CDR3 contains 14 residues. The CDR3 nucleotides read TGTGCCAGCAGTCACTGGGCGTCCGGAAACACCATATATTTT. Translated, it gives CASSHWASGNTIYF.

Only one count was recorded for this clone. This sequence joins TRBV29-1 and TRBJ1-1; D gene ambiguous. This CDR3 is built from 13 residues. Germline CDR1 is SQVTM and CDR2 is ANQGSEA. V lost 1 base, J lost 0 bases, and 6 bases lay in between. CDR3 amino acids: CSVEVGLNTEAFF. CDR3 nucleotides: TGCAGCGTTGAAGTGGGCCTGAACACTGAAGCTTTCTTT.

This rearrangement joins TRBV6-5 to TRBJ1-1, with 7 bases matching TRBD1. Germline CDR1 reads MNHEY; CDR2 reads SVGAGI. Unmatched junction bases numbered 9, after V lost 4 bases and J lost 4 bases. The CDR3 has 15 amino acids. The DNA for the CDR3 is TGTGCCAGCAGTTTGACGACAGGGAGGTCCACTGAAGCTTTCTTT. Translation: CASSLTTGRSTEAFF.

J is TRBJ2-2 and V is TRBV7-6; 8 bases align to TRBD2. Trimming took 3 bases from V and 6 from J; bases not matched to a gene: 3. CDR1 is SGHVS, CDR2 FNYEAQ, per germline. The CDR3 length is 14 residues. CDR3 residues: CASSFSGGPGELFF. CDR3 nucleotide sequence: TGTGCCAGCAGCTTCTCGGGGGGGCCCGGGGAGCTGTTTTTT.

The CDR3 sequence: CASSVRQGYGYTF. The CDR3 DNA reads TGTGCCAGCAGCGTCCGACAGGGCTATGGCTACACCTTC. V usage is TRBV7-8 and J usage is TRBJ1-2; 7 nucleotides line up with TRBD1. Germline loops: CDR1 SGHVS, CDR2 FQNEAQ. The CDR3 covers 13 residues. After removal of 5 bases from V and 4 bases from J, the junction contained 4 bases not matched to a gene.

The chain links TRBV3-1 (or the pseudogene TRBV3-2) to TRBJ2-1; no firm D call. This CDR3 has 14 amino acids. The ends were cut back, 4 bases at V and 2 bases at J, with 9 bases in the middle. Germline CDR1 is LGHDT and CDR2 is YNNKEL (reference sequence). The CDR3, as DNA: TGTGCCAGCAGCCGCGGACCGGCCTACAATGAGCAGTTCTTC. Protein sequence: CASSRGPAYNEQFF.

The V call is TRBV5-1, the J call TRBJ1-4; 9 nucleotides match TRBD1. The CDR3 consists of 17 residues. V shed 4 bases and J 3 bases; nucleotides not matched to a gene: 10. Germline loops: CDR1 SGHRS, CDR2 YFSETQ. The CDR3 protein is CASSGGTGFRANEKLFF. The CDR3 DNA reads TGCGCCAGCAGCGGCGGGACAGGGTTTCGAGCTAATGAAAAACTGTTTTTT.

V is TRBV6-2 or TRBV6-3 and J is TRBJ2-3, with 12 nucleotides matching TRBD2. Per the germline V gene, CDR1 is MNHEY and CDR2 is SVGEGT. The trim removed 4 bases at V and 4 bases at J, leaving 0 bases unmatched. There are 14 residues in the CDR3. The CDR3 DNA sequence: TGTGCCAGCAGTTCTAGCGGGGGGGCAGATACGCAGTATTTT. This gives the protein CASSSSGGADTQYF.

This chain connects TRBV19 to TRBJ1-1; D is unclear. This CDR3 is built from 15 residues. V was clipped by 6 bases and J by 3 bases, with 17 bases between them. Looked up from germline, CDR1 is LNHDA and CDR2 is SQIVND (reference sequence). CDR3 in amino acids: CASSALRVGDTEAFF. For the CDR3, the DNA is TGTGCCAGTAGCGCGCTGCGGGTAGGAGACACTGAAGCTTTCTTT.

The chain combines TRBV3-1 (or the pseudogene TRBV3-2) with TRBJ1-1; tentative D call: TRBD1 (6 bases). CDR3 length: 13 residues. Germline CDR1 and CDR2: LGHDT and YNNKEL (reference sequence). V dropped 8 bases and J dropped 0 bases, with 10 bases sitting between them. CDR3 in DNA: TGTGCCAGCCAAGACAGGATGAACACTGAAGCTTTCTTT. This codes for CASQDRMNTEAFF.

The CDR3 nucleotides are TGTGCCAGCAGGGGGTTAATCACAGATACGCAGTATTTT. This sequence encodes CASRGLITDTQYF. The genes are TRBV12-3 or TRBV12-4 and TRBJ2-3; no reliable D call. V was cut by 6 bases and J by 2 bases, with 9 bases left in between. The CDR3 runs to 13 residues.

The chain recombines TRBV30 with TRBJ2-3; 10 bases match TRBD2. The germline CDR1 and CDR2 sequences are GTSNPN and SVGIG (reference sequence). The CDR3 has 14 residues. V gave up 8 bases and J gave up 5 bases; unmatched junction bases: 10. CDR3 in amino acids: CALQRGGIEDTQYF. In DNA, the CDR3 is TGTGCCCTTCAGCGGGGGGGGATTGAAGATACGCAGTATTTT.

This CDR3 is CASRRGTENTEAFF. The CDR3 DNA follows: TGTGCCAGTAGAAGGGGAACAGAAAACACTGAAGCTTTCTTT. This sequence joins TRBV19 and TRBJ1-1; tentatively, D is TRBD1 (5 bases). V was cut by 6 bases and J by 2 bases, with 13 bases left in between. CDR1 LNHDA and CDR2 SQIVND come from the germline V gene (reference sequence). The CDR3 has 14 amino acids.

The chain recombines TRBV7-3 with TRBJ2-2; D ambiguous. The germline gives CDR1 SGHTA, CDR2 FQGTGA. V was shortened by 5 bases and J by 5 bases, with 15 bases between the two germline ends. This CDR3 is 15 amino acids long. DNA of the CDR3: TGTGCCAGCAGCCCGTCCGGTGGGCGAACCGGGGAGCTGTTTTTT. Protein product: CASSPSGGRTGELFF.

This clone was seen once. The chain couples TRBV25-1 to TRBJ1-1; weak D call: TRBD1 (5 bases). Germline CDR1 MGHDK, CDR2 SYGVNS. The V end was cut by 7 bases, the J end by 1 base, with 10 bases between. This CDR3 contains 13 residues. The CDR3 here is CASTETANTEAFF. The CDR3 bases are TGTGCCAGCACTGAGACAGCGAACACTGAAGCTTTCTTT.

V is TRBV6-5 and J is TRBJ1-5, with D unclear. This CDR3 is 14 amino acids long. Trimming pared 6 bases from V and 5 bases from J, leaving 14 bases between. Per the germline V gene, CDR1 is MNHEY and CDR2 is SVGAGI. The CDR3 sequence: CASRAGSWYQPQHF. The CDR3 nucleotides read TGTGCCAGCAGAGCTGGATCTTGGTATCAGCCCCAGCATTTT.

For the CDR3, the DNA is TGTGCCAGCAGCCAACTGACAGGGAATATTTACGAGCAGTACTTC. Translated: CASSQLTGNIYEQYF. This chain links TRBV3-1 (or the pseudogene TRBV3-2) with TRBJ2-7, with 7 bases lining up with TRBD1. V lost 2 bases, J lost 4 bases, and 8 bases stayed unmatched. CDR3 size: 15 residues. Germline V lookup: CDR1 LGHDT, CDR2 YNNKEL (reference sequence).